These 23 T cell receptor beta chains originate from one sample sequenced in a study of beta chain features in type 1 diabetes. Expressed TCRB transcripts got sequenced, as all isolated RNA was reverse transcribed. The assay was immunoSEQ multiplex PCR, and TCRdb's table has in-frame clones only and misses some. Here the sample spans roughly 150,000 clones, over 8.5% being singletons. Sequencing was carried out using central memory CD4+ T cells from blood. All receptors come from a man between 18 and 29 years old in good health.

This clone was counted only a few times. The chain joins TRBV7-9 to TRBJ2-3; TRBD2 might be the D (7 bases). Germline-derived CDR1 and CDR2 are SEHNR and FQNEAQ (reference sequence). The CDR3 contains 14 residues. Trimming left V 4 bases short and J 4 bases short, with 12 bases between. CDR3 loop: CASSSQGRADTQYF. CDR3 in DNA: TGTGCCAGCAGCTCCCAGGGGAGGGCAGATACGCAGTATTTT.

This clone was picked up many times. The genes are TRBV27 and TRBJ1-2; D unclear. The germline V and J ends were trimmed by 4 bases and 4 bases, with 13 bases remaining between them. The CDR3 loop spans 14 amino acids. CDR1 is MNHEY, CDR2 SMNVEV, per germline (reference sequence). As DNA, the CDR3 is TGTGCCAGCAGTTCTAACGGATACCGCTATGGCTACACCTTC. It encodes CASSSNGYRYGYTF.

This clone was counted only a few times. The chain carries TRBV7-9 and TRBJ1-3, with D possibly TRBD1 on 5 matching bases. The CDR3 has 13 residues. V was pared by 8 bases and J by 4 bases, with 12 bases between. CDR1 is SEHNR, CDR2 FQNEAQ, per germline (reference sequence). CDR3 nucleotides: TGTGCCAGCCGGTCTTGGGACGGAAACACCATATATTTT. Translated, it gives CASRSWDGNTIYF.

The chain has TRBV7-9 and TRBJ2-3, with D perhaps TRBD2 (5 bases). Germline V lookup: CDR1 SEHNR, CDR2 FQNEAQ (reference sequence). The V and J ends lost 4 bases and 1 base respectively, with 15 bases between them. The CDR3 extends over 16 amino acids. The CDR3 is CASSSTRGLGTDTQYF. The CDR3 bases are TGTGCCAGCAGCTCCACCCGTGGACTCGGCACAGATACGCAGTATTTT.

This clone was counted a few times. The rearrangement uses TRBV6-6 and TRBJ2-7; D remains ambiguous. This CDR3 has 14 residues. With 0 bases removed from V and 3 bases from J, the gap between germline ends came to 9 bases. Per the germline V gene, CDR1 is MNHNY and CDR2 is SVGAGI (reference sequence). The CDR3 protein is CASSYSKNSYEQYF. The CDR3 coding sequence is TGTGCCAGCAGTTACTCGAAAAACAGCTACGAGCAGTACTTC.

V gene TRBV20-1 combines with J gene TRBJ2-5; the D is unclear. Deletions cut 5 bases from V and 5 bases from J, with 9 bases between. Germline-derived CDR1 and CDR2 are DFQATT and SNEGSKA (reference sequence). This CDR3 has 11 amino acids. The CDR3 nucleotides read TGCAGTGCTCATTCCATGGAGACCCAGTACTTC. Protein sequence: CSAHSMETQYF.

The CDR3 loop is CASSLTGGFSNQPQHF. The CDR3 DNA reads TGTGCCAGCAGCTTAACAGGGGGCTTTAGCAATCAGCCCCAGCATTTT. J is TRBJ1-5 and V is TRBV7-2, with 9 bases lining up with TRBD1. Germline V gives CDR1 SGHTA, CDR2 FQGNSA. The trim removed 2 bases at V and 0 bases at J, leaving 2 bases unmatched. CDR3 size: 16 residues. Full variable domain (rest looked up from reference TRBV7-2 and TRBJ1-5): GAGVSQSPSNKVTEKGKDVELRCDPISGHTALYWYRQSLGQGLEFLIYFQGNSAPDKSGLPSDRFSAERTGGSVSTLTIQRTQQEDSAVYLCASSLTGGFSNQPQHFGDGTRLSIL.

This clone was picked up a small number of times. The DNA for the CDR3 is TGTGCCAGCAGTTCGAGGGACAGGGCAACCTATGGCTACACCTTC. It translates to CASSSRDRATYGYTF. The V call is TRBV27, the J call TRBJ1-2, with TRBD1 matching over 9 bases. CDR1 and CDR2 (germline): MNHEY, SMNVEV (reference sequence). Trimming took 4 bases from V and 4 from J; bases not matched to a gene: 7. The CDR3 covers 15 residues.

The chain links TRBV5-1 to TRBJ2-1, with 11 bases lining up with TRBD2. The V gene's germline CDR1 is SGHRS and CDR2 YFSETQ. V dropped 3 bases and J dropped 3; count of bases not matched to a gene: 14. CDR3 length: 19 residues. DNA of the CDR3: TGCGCCAGCAGCTCGACTAGCGGGGCCGCTATCGATTTCTACAATGAGCAGTTCTTC. Translating it yields CASSSTSGAAIDFYNEQFF.

This clone was seen more than once but under ten times. The chain carries TRBV6-1 and TRBJ2-1; D is unclear. The germline V gene has CDR1 MNHNS and CDR2 SASEGT. The length of the CDR3 is 12 residues. V lost 6 bases and J lost 4, with 7 bases in between. This chain's CDR3 is CASRSFYNEQFF. The CDR3 DNA follows: TGTGCCAGCAGGTCGTTTTACAATGAGCAGTTCTTC.

Only a few counts were recorded for this clone. The chain couples TRBV7-9 to TRBJ1-1; no firm D call. V was shortened by 1 base and J by 0 bases, with 6 bases between the two germline ends. Germline CDR1 and CDR2: SEHNR and FQNEAQ (reference sequence). This CDR3 spans 14 amino acids. The CDR3, as DNA: TGTGCCAGCAGCTTAGGGCAGATGAACACTGAAGCTTTCTTT. It is translated as CASSLGQMNTEAFF.

This clone showed up just a few times. The V and J genes are TRBV5-4 and TRBJ1-1; D is possibly TRBD1 (6 bases). Germline V gene data show CDR1 as SGHNT and CDR2 as YYREEE (reference sequence). This CDR3 spans 16 amino acids. Trimming took off 6 bases at V and 2 bases at J, with 20 bases between the two ends. CDR3 sequence: CASTFGGRGINTEAFF. The CDR3 DNA follows: TGTGCCAGCACCTTCGGCGGCAGGGGAATTAACACTGAAGCTTTCTTT.

This chain links TRBV7-2 with TRBJ2-6; D gene ambiguous. V lost 5 bases and J 2 bases, leaving 13 bases between the germline ends. The CDR3 has 16 residues. CDR1 and CDR2 (germline): SGHTA, FQGNSA. CDR3 sequence: CASSAPSRAGANVLTF. CDR3 coding DNA: TGTGCCAGCAGCGCACCCTCAAGGGCTGGGGCCAACGTCCTGACTTTC.

The rearrangement links TRBV2 to TRBJ1-6; possible D gene TRBD1, 6 bases. CDR3 length equals 14 residues. Trimming pared 0 bases from V and 10 bases from J, leaving 10 bases between. Germline CDR1 and CDR2: SNHLY and FYNNEI. The CDR3 nucleotides read TGTGCCAGCAGTGAAGCTACAGGGCCCTCACCCCTCCACTTT. Translating gives CASSEATGPSPLHF.

This clone was seen only a few times. The chain combines TRBV7-2 with TRBJ2-5; possible D gene TRBD2, 6 bases. V was trimmed by 2 bases and J by 5 bases, leaving 12 bases between them. CDR3 length equals 14 residues. Germline CDR1 is SGHTA and CDR2 is FQGNSA. The CDR3, as DNA: TGTGCCAGCAGCTTATTGCGGGGCCCCGAGACCCAGTACTTC. Residues: CASSLLRGPETQYF.

This clone was counted between two and nine times. The J gene is TRBJ1-1, the V gene TRBV11-2; D is perhaps TRBD1 (5 bases). V gave up 2 bases and J gave up 6 bases, with 10 bases separating them. From germline, CDR1 is SGHAT and CDR2 FQNNGV. This CDR3 spans 13 amino acids. The CDR3 nucleotides read TGTGCCAGCAGCTTACCAAGACAGCCTGAAGCTTTCTTT. It codes for CASSLPRQPEAFF.

V and J are TRBV9 and TRBJ2-1, with 8 bases lining up with TRBD1. Germline V lookup: CDR1 SGDLS, CDR2 YYNGEE. The CDR3 covers 13 residues. The trim removed 5 bases at V and 5 bases at J, leaving 3 bases unmatched. For the CDR3, the DNA is TGTGCCAGCAGTAAGACAGGGGACAATGAGCAGTTCTTC. Amino acids: CASSKTGDNEQFF.

This chain uses TRBV5-1 with TRBJ1-4; 7 bases line up with TRBD1. The length of the CDR3 is 14 residues. Germline V gene lookup returns CDR1 SGHRS and CDR2 YFSETQ. Trimming took 5 bases from V and 8 from J; bases not matched to a gene: 9. The CDR3 DNA reads TGCGCCAGCAGTCGACAGGGCATAGGGGAAAAACTGTTTTTT. It codes for CASSRQGIGEKLFF.

This clone was counted between two and nine times. The V gene is TRBV5-1, the J gene TRBJ1-2; 8 nucleotides match TRBD1. The CDR3 spans 14 residues. CDR1 and CDR2 (germline): SGHRS, YFSETQ. V shed 4 bases, J shed 4 bases, and the junction held 6 bases outside the gene matches. CDR3: CASSPGQGLYGYTF. In nucleotides, the CDR3 is TGCGCCAGCAGCCCAGGACAGGGACTCTATGGCTACACCTTC.

The J gene is TRBJ1-2, the V gene TRBV7-9; D is unclear. The length of the CDR3 is 13 residues. CDR1 is SEHNR, CDR2 FQNEAQ, per germline (reference sequence). V gave up 7 bases and J gave up 0 bases, with 9 bases separating them. The CDR3 region is CASTPRANYGYTF. In DNA, the CDR3 is TGTGCCAGCACCCCTAGAGCTAACTATGGCTACACCTTC.

The chain recombines TRBV4-2 with TRBJ2-1, with D unresolved. The CDR3 is 15 residues long. V was cut by 0 bases and J by 1 base, with 7 bases left in between. Germline CDR1 reads LGHNA; CDR2 reads YNFKEQ. DNA of the CDR3: TGTGCCAGCAGCCAAGACCCCCTGTCCTACAATGAGCAGTTCTTC. This encodes CASSQDPLSYNEQFF.

This clone was seen more than once but under ten times. CDR3 DNA sequence: TGTGCCACCAGCAGAGAGGGGACAGGGGGCTTGCGGACTGAAGCTTTCTTT. This codes for CATSREGTGGLRTEAFF. The chain is built from TRBV15 and TRBJ1-1; TRBD1 matches at 12 bases. The CDR3 spans 17 residues. V shed 0 bases, J shed 5 bases, and the junction held 7 bases outside the gene matches. CDR1 and CDR2 from the germline V gene are LNHNV and YYDKDF (reference sequence).

The chain recombines TRBV9 with TRBJ2-5, with 9 positions matching TRBD2. The CDR3 loop spans 16 amino acids. J lost 5 bases, V lost 1 base, and 9 bases had no gene match. CDR1 and CDR2 from the germline V gene are SGDLS and YYNGEE. Here the CDR3 DNA reads TGTGCCAGCAGCGTAACCGCAGCGGGAGGAGGTGAGACCCAGTACTTC. It encodes CASSVTAAGGGETQYF.